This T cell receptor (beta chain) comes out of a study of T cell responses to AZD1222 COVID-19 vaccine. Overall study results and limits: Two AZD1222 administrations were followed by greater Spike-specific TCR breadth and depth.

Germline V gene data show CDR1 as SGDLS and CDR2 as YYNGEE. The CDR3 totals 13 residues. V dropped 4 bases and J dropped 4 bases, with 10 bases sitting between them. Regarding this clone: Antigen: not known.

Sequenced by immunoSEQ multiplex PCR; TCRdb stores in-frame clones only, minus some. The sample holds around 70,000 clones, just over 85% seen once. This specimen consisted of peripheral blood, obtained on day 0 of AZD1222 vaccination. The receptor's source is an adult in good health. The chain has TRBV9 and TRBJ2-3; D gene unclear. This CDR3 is CASSPQLSDTQYF. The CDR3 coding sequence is TGTGCCAGCAGCCCCCAACTCTCAGATACGCAGTATTTT. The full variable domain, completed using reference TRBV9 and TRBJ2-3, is DSGVTQTPKHLITATGQRVTLRCSPRSGDLSVYWYQQSLDQGLQFLIQYYNGEERAKGNILERFSAQQFPDLHSELNLSSLELGDSALYFCASSPQLSDTQYFGPGTRLTVL.